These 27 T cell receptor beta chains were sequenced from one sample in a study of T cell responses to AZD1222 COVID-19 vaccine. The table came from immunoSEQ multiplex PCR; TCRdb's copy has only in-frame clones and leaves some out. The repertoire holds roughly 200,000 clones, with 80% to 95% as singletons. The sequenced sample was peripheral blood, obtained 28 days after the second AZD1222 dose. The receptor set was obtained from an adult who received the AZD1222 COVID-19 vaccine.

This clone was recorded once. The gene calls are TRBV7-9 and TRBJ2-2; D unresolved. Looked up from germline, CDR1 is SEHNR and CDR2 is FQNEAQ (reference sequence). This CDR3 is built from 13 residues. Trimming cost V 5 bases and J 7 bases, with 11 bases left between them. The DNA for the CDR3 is TGTGCCAGCAGCCTTCATTTAGGCGGGGAGCTGTTTTTT. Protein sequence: CASSLHLGGELFF. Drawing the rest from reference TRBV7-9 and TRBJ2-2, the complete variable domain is DTGVSQNPRHKITKRGQNVTFRCDPISEHNRLYWYRQTLGQGPEFLTYFQNEAQLEKSRLLSDRFSAERPKGSFSTLEIQRTEQGDSAMYLCASSLHLGGELFFGEGSRLTVL.

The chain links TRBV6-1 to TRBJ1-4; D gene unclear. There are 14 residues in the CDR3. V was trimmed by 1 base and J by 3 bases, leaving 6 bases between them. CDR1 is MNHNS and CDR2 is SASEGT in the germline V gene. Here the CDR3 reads CASSEDASNEKLFF. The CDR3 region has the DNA TGTGCCAGCAGTGAAGACGCTTCTAATGAAAAACTGTTTTTT.

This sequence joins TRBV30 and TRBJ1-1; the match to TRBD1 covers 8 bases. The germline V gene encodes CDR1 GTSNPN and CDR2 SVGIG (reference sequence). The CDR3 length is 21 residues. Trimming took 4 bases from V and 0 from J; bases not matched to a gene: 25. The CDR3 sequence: CAWKLWLGYTDRVNMNTEAFF. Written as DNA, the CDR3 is TGTGCCTGGAAACTTTGGTTGGGCTATACGGACAGGGTAAATATGAACACTGAAGCTTTCTTT. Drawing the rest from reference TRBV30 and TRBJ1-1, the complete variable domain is SQTIHQWPATLVQPVGSPLSLECTVEGTSNPNLYWYRQAAGRGLQLLFYSVGIGQISSEVPQNLSASRPQDRQFILSSKKLLLSDSGFYLCAWKLWLGYTDRVNMNTEAFFGQGTRLTVV.

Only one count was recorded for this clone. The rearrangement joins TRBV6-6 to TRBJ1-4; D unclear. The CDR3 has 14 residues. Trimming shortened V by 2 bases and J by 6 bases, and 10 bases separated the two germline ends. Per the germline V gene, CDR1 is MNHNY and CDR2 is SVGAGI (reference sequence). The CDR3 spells CASSYHYEYEKLFF. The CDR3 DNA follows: TGTGCCAGCAGTTACCATTACGAATATGAAAAACTGTTTTTT.

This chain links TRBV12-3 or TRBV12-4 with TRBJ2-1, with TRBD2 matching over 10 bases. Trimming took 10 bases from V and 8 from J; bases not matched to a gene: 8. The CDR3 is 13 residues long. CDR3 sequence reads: CATRSSGRDEQFF. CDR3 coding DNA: TGTGCCACCAGATCTAGCGGGAGAGATGAGCAGTTCTTC.

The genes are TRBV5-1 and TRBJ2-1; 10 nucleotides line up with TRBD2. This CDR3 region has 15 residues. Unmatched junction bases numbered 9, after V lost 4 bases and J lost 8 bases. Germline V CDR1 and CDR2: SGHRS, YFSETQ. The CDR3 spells CASSRGLAVVYEQFF. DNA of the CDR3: TGCGCCAGCAGCCGCGGACTAGCGGTAGTATATGAGCAGTTCTTC.

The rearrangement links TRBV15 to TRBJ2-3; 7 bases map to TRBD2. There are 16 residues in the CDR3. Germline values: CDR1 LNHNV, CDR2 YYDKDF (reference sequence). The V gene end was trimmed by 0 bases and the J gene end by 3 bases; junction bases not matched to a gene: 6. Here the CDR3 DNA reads TGTGCCACCAGCAGAGACCCGGGGACTATAACAGATACGCAGTATTTT. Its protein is CATSRDPGTITDTQYF.

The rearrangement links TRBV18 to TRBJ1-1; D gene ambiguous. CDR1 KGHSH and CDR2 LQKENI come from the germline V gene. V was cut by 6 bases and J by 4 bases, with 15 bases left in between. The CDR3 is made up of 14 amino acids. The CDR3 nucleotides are TGTGCCAGCTCCCCGAGCGGGGAGTTCACTGAAGCTTTCTTT. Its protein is CASSPSGEFTEAFF.

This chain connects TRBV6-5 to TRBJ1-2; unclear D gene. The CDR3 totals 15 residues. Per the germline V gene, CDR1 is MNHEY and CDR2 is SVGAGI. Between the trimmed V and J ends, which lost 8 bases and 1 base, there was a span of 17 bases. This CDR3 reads CASRPGAGYNYGYTF. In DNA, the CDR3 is TGTGCCAGCCGTCCCGGTGCAGGCTATAACTATGGCTACACCTTC.

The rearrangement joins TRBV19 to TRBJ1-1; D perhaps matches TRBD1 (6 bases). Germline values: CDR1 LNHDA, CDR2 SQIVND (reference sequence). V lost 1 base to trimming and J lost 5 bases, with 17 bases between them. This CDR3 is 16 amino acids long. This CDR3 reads CASSIVPQGSRTEAFF. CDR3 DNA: TGTGCCAGTAGTATAGTACCGCAGGGGAGTCGGACTGAAGCTTTCTTT. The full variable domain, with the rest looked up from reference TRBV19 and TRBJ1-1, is DGGITQSPKYLFRKEGQNVTLSCEQNLNHDAMYWYRQDPGQGLRLIYYSQIVNDFQKGDIAEGYSVSREKKESFPLTVTSAQKNPTAFYLCASSIVPQGSRTEAFFGQGTRLTVV.

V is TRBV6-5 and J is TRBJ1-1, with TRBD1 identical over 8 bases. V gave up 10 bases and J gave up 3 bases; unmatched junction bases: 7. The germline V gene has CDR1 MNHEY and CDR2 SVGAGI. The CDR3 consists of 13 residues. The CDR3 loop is CATNRGGDTEAFF. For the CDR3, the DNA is TGTGCCACAAACAGGGGGGGGGACACTGAAGCTTTCTTT.

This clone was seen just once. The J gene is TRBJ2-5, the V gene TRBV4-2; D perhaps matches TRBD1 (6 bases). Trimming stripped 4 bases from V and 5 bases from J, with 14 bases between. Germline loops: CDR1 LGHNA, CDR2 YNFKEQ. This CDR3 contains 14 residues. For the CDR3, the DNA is TGTGCCAGCAGCCCCCTCGGACAGACGGAGACCCAGTACTTC. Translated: CASSPLGQTETQYF.

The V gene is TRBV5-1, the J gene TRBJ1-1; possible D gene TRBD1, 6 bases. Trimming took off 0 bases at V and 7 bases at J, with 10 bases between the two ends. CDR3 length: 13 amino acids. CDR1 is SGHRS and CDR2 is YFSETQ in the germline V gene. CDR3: CASSLVGGSEAFF. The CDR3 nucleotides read TGCGCCAGCAGCTTGGTAGGGGGTAGTGAAGCTTTCTTT.

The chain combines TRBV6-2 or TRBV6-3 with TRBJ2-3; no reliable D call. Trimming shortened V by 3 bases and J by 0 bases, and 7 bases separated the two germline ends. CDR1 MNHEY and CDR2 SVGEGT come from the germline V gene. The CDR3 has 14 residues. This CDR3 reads CASSYSLSTDTQYF. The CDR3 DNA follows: TGTGCCAGCAGTTATAGCCTAAGCACAGATACGCAGTATTTT.

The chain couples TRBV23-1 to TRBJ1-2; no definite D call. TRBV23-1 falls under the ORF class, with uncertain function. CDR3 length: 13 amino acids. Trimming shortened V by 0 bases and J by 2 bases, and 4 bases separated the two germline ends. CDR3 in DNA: TGCGCCAGCAGTCAATCAGGAAACTATGGCTACACCTTC. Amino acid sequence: CASSQSGNYGYTF.

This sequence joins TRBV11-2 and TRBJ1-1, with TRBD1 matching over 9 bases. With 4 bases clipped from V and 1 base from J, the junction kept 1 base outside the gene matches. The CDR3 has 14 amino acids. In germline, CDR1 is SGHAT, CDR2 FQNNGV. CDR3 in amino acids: CASSWGQGNTEAFF. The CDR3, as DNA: TGTGCCAGCAGCTGGGGACAGGGGAACACTGAAGCTTTCTTT.

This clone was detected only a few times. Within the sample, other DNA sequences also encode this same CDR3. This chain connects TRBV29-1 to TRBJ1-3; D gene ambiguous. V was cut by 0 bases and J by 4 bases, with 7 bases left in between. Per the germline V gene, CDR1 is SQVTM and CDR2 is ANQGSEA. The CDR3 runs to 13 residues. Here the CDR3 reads CSVEDRNGNTIYF. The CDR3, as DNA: TGCAGCGTTGAAGATAGAAACGGAAACACCATATATTTT. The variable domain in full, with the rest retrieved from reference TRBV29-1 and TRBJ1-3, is SAVISQKPSRDICQRGTSLTIQCQVDSQVTMMFWYRQQPGQSLTLIATANQGSEATYESGFVIDKFPISRPNLTFSTLTVSNMSPEDSSIYLCSVEDRNGNTIYFGEGSWLTVV.

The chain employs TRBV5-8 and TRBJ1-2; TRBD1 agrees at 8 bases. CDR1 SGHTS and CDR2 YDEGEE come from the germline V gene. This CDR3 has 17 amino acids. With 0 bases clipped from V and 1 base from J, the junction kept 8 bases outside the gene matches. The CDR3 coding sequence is TGTGCCAGCAGCTTGGCCCCGACAGGGGCCGTTAACTATGGCTACACCTTC. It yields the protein CASSLAPTGAVNYGYTF.

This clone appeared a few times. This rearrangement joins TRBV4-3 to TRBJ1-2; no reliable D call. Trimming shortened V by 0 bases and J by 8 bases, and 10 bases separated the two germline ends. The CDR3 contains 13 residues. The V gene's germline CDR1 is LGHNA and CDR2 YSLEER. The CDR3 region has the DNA TGCGCCAGCAGCCAAGACTTGGGGAGAGGCTACACCTTC. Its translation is CASSQDLGRGYTF.

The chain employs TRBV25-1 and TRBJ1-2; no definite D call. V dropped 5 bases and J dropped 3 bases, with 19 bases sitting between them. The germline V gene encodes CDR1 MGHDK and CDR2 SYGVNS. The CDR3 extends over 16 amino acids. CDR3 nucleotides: TGTGCCAGCAGTACCTCAAACGCCCGAGACTACTATGGCTACACCTTC. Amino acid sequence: CASSTSNARDYYGYTF.

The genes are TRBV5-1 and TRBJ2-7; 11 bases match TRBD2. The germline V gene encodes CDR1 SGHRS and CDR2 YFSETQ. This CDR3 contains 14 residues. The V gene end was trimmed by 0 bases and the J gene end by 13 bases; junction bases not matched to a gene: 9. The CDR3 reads CASSLGQTSGALYF. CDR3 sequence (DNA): TGCGCCAGCAGCTTGGGACAGACTAGCGGGGCCCTTTACTTC.

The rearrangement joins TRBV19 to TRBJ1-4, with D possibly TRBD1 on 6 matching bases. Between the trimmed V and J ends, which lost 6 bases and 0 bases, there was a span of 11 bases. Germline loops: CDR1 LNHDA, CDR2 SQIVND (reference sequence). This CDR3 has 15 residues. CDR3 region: CASSGQRTTNEKLFF. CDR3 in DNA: TGTGCCAGTAGCGGACAGAGAACAACTAATGAAAAACTGTTTTTT.

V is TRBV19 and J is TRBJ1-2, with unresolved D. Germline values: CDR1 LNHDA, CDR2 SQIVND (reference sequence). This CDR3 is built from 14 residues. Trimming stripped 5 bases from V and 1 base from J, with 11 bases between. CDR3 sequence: CASSFRTDNYGYTF. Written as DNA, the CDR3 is TGTGCCAGTAGTTTCCGGACGGATAACTATGGCTACACCTTC.

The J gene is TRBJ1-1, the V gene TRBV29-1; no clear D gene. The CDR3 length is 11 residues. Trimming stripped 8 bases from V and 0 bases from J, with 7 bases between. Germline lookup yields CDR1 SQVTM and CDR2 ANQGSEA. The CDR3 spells CSWRMNTEAFF. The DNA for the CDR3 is TGCAGCTGGCGGATGAACACTGAAGCTTTCTTT.

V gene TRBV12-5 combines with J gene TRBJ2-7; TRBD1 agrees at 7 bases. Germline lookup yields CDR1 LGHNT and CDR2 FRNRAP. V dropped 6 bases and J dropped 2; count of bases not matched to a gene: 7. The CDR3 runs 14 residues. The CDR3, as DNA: TGTGCTAGTGGACCCGGGACAGTCGCCTACGAGCAGTACTTC. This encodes CASGPGTVAYEQYF.

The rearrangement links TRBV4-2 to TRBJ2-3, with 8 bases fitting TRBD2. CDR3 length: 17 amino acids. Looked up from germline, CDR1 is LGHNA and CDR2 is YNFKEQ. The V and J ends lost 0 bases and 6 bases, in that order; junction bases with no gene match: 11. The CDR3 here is CASSQERRRGAGDTQYF. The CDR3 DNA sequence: TGTGCCAGCAGCCAAGAGAGGAGGCGGGGGGCGGGGGATACGCAGTATTTT.

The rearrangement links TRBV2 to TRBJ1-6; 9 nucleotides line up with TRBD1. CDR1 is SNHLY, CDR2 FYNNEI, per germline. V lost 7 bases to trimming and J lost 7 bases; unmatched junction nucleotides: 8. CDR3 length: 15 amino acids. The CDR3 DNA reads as TGTGCCAGCATCCACCGGGACAGGGCGAATTCACCCCTCCACTTT. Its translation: CASIHRDRANSPLHF.